The sequence of this T cell receptor (beta chain) was determined in a study of blood T cell repertoires in COVID-19. Study-wide context: In each case, the material was cDNA or gDNA derived from T cells, B-cell-depleted T cells, or PBMCs.

Repertoires were generated with immunoSEQ multiplex PCR, while TCRdb's copy carries only in-frame clones and drops some. The data contain fewer than 300,000 clones, more than 80% of them singletons. This clone has a single count. The sample comprised PBMCs or T cells enriched from blood (not recorded which). The sequence came from a woman aged 25-40 years who had recovered from COVID-19.

The DNA of the CDR3 is TGTGCCAGCACCCCAGGGGTAAAATCCTACGAGCAGTACTTC. Its translation is CASTPGVKSYEQYF. The chain carries TRBV2 and TRBJ2-7; possible D gene TRBD1, 6 bases. The CDR3 sequence is 14 residues long. From germline, CDR1 is SNHLY and CDR2 FYNNEI. Trimming left V 7 bases short and J 1 base short, with 14 bases between.